The table lists the clone carrying this T cell receptor beta chain with many counts. V lost 2 bases, J lost 4 bases, and 5 bases stayed unmatched. Germline loops: CDR1 MNHEY, CDR2 SVGAGI. The length of the CDR3 is 15 residues. The sample belongs to a study of blood T cells in healthy people across ages. The use of a sample-barcoded 5' primer and a J-beta primer mix characterized a second PCR of 7 to 11 cycles. One entry per CDR3 protein results from TCRdb running MiXCR on the 5' RACE reads. The sample contains some 890,000 distinct CDR3 sequences, just under 30% of which appear only once. Those donating, healthy Caucasian individuals from Russia, were aged roughly 6 to 90. These same records also appear under a second study, on T cells of mothers and their children.

The sequencing input was blood. The chain employs TRBV6-5 and TRBJ1-2, with 9 bases identical to TRBD1. This receptor was taken from a woman between 40 and 50 years old in good health. CDR3 sequence: CASSYPGQGSYGYTF. The CDR3 coding sequence is TGTGCCAGCAGTTACCCGGGACAGGGAAGCTATGGCTACACCTTC.